This T cell receptor beta chain was observed in a study of T cells in Graves' hyperthyroidism and ophthalmopathy. Turning to the study itself: Before any treatment, at initial diagnosis, peripheral blood was collected.

Germline V CDR1 and CDR2: MNHNS, SASEGT. The CDR3 covers 21 residues. Trimming shortened V by 6 bases and J by 3 bases, and 33 bases separated the two germline ends. Diagnostic assessment was based on clinical symptoms, serum thyroxine and TRAb, thyroid ultrasound and orbital computed tomography. TCR beta CDR3 region amplification was performed from RNA transcripts. Initially, a first-round RT-PCR of the TCR CDR3 employed the HTBI primer set. Each CDR3 protein gets one entry after TCRdb re-called the multiplex PCR reads with MiXCR. The sample shows approximately 590,000 distinct CDR3 sequences, less than 20% of them seen only once.

This receptor was obtained from a woman aged 25 to 45 with Graves' hyperthyroidism. The source material was blood. The chain employs TRBV6-1 and TRBJ2-4, with D possibly being TRBD1 or TRBD2 (6 bases each). CDR3 bases: TGTGCCAGCAGCCAGGGGTTAACGGGAGTGGGGGATAGCTATGGCAAAAACATTCAGTACTTC. This encodes CASSQGLTGVGDSYGKNIQYF.